This TCR beta chain appears in the sequencing data of a study of T cell responses to AZD1222 COVID-19 vaccine (dated by TCRdb to 2020 to 2023). As for the study more broadly: Because spike-specific TCR depth and breadth did not differ between the two schedules, AZD1222 recipients who got a second dose at roughly 4 weeks were pooled with those who got a second dose at roughly 12 weeks. Trial participants were enrolled into age subgroups of 18-55, 56-69 and 70-plus years, which contained 148, 28 and 57 TCR-sequenced participants, respectively. TCR sequencing was performed for 230 to 250 trial participants, of whom about 200 were given two doses of AZD1222 and approximately 25 were given two doses of MenACWY control vaccine.

The CDR3, cysteine through phenylalanine, is 13 amino acids long. The only DNA kept is the CDR3, 39 bases in frame from the first base. Between the V and J ends, shortened by 6 bases and 6 bases respectively, the junction contains 12 bases. The germline V gene gives CDR1 as MNHEY and CDR2 as SVGAGI. General study outcomes and caveats: Most participants were white British and females outnumbered males, and the authors suggested that clonal diversity may have been underestimated. Conclusions about previously exposed vaccinees are limited because only a handful of AZD1222 recipients were SARS-CoV-2 seropositive at baseline. Because no day 14 peak-response samples were available, the repertoires could be characterized only after the peak T cell response. Spike-specific TCR breadth and depth rose significantly after two AZD1222 doses compared with day 0 and with MenACWY recipients. Vaccine-associated CD4 TCRs spanned the whole spike protein, with dominant responses in regions 160-218 and 743-854. Reportedly, close to half of the unique spike-specific TCRs recognized epitopes lying outside the regions that are mutated in the B.1.351 and B.1.1.7 variants. The 56-69-year group was small, and its depth increase did not reach significance, likely because of low power.

The CDR3 regions of human TCRbeta chains were subjected to immunosequencing. Turning to the authors' computational methods: TCRs in the repertoires were compared against a reference library of SARS-CoV-2-specific TCRs that had been generated with the MIRA antigen-specificity platform. Breadth was defined as the fraction of unique TCRs that were SARS-CoV-2-associated. Depth was defined as the fraction of total T cells that were SARS-CoV-2-associated. Each spike-specific TCR was assigned to its reactive spike region and to a CD4 or CD8 class using the MIRA data. Log10-transformed breadth and depth values were compared by one-way ANOVA with Sidak's multiple comparisons tests. The table comes from immuneACCESS by way of TCRdb, which keeps in-frame sequences with V and J called. Part of the clones is missing from these tables; in studies checked, under half for an unresolved V gene and the rest for unknown reasons. V and J calls and clone size are those listed in that table; D and trimming were worked out from the DNA. The sample table contains 120,000 to 150,000 clones; only one count was recorded for around 91% of them. The ten largest account for less than 5.5% of the sample.

As concerns this clone: Its antigen specificity is not known. One base away there is no much larger clone; base qualities are not given.

Per the publication, the time point label means: baseline before first vaccination. Vaccinee samples were obtained from the UK trials COV001 and COV002, which included a single-blind randomized controlled phase 2/3 trial of AZD1222 (ChAdOx1 nCoV-19) in healthy adults. Trial participant PBMC samples were collected at day 0 and day 28 after the second dose for TCRbeta chain sequencing. This clonotype was obtained from an adult in good health. Sequencing was performed on peripheral blood, taken on day 0 of AZD1222 vaccination. The rearranged segments are TRBV6-5 and TRBJ1-5, with TRBD1 tentatively as D gene (6 bases match). The DNA sequence follows: TGTGCCAGCAGCGATGACAGGAGTCAGCCCCAGCATTTT. The resulting protein is CASSDDRSQPQHF.